The 15 T cell receptor beta chains below all came from one sample that was sequenced in a study of T-cell memory formation after mild COVID-19. TCRdb itself ran the 5' RACE reads through MiXCR, one entry per CDR3 protein. The table shows fewer than 150,000 distinct CDR3 sequences, with about 5.9% occurring only once. Sequencing was done on a sample of PBMCs or a T cell subset sorted from them (not recorded which). The receptors were sampled from an adult woman who had mild COVID-19 (a few samples of this study predate the infection). Cell type and time point are not known.

At least ten counts were recorded for this clonotype. The J gene is TRBJ1-5, the V gene TRBV14; a possible D gene is TRBD1 (5 bases). Trimming left V 3 bases short and J 3 bases short, with 6 bases between. This CDR3 spans 13 amino acids. Germline assignment: CDR1 SGHDN and CDR2 FVKESK. The CDR3 spells CASSQGPNQPQHF. Written as DNA, the CDR3 is TGTGCCAGCAGCCAGGGACCCAATCAGCCCCAGCATTTT. The full variable domain, with the rest looked up from reference TRBV14 and TRBJ1-5, is EAGVTQFPSHSVIEKGQTVTLRCDPISGHDNLYWYRRVMGKEIKFLLHFVKESKQDESGMPNNRFLAERTGGTYSTLKVQPAELEDSGVYFCASSQGPNQPQHFGDGTRLSIL.

This clonotype came up many times. The chain has TRBV6-2 or TRBV6-3 and TRBJ2-1; TRBD2 aligns across 7 bases. Germline V gene data show CDR1 as MNHEY and CDR2 as SVGEGT. The CDR3 sequence is 15 residues long. V was pared by 6 bases and J by 0 bases, with 5 bases of the junction left unmatched. CDR3 in amino acids: CASRSGGSSYNEQFF. CDR3 DNA: TGTGCCAGCAGGTCCGGGGGGAGCTCCTACAATGAGCAGTTCTTC.

The J gene is TRBJ1-2, the V gene TRBV5-1; perhaps TRBD1 as D (5 bases). V lost 3 bases and J lost 7, with 28 bases in between. The V gene's germline CDR1 is SGHRS and CDR2 YFSETQ. CDR3 length equals 18 residues. DNA for the CDR3: TGCGCCAGCAGCTCAGCTAGGAAATCCGGGGGATTAAGTAGTGGCTACACCTTC. Encoded protein: CASSSARKSGGLSSGYTF.

The rearrangement uses TRBV6-5 and TRBJ2-7, with TRBD1 identical over 7 bases. The ends lost 2 bases at V and 0 bases at J; junction bases unmatched: 4. The CDR3 loop spans 15 amino acids. CDR1 and CDR2 (germline): MNHEY, SVGAGI. The CDR3 spells CASSYRGLYSYEQYF. The CDR3 region has the DNA TGTGCCAGCAGTTACAGGGGGCTTTACTCCTACGAGCAGTACTTC.

This clonotype was counted a few times. This rearrangement joins TRBV20-1 to TRBJ2-7; 11 bases line up with TRBD2. Germline V gene lookup returns CDR1 DFQATT and CDR2 SNEGSKA (reference sequence). The CDR3 has 15 amino acids. V was pared by 0 bases and J by 3 bases, with 4 bases of the junction left unmatched. The CDR3 spells CSARDPGLAVYEQYF. In nucleotides, the CDR3 is TGCAGTGCTAGAGACCCGGGACTAGCGGTCTACGAGCAGTACTTC.

The chain joins TRBV4-2 to TRBJ2-1; D could derive from TRBD1 or TRBD2 (5 bases each). This CDR3 has 18 amino acids. Germline-derived CDR1 and CDR2 are LGHNA and YNFKEQ. V shed 3 bases and J shed 3 bases, with 21 bases lying between them. The CDR3 loop reads CASSQFGVRDRSYNEQFF. The DNA of the CDR3 is TGTGCCAGCAGCCAGTTTGGCGTCCGGGACCGCAGCTACAATGAGCAGTTCTTC.

The table lists this clonotype with a few counts. The rearrangement joins TRBV7-3 to TRBJ1-1; TRBD1 is a possible D gene (6 bases). The V end was cut by 3 bases, the J end by 3 bases, with 20 bases between. This CDR3 has 17 amino acids. Germline V gene sequence: CDR1 SGHTA, CDR2 FQGTGA. CDR3: CASSLERISGQHTEAFF. CDR3 nucleotide sequence: TGTGCCAGCAGCTTGGAGAGAATTTCCGGACAGCACACTGAAGCTTTCTTT.

Ten or more counts support this clonotype. The J gene is TRBJ2-5, the V gene TRBV29-1; D might be TRBD2 (5 bases). The CDR3 consists of 12 residues. V lost 4 bases, J lost 7 bases, and 13 bases lay in between. Germline lookup yields CDR1 SQVTM and CDR2 ANQGSEA. The CDR3 loop reads CSVGAPEGTQYF. CDR3 DNA: TGCAGCGTTGGGGCCCCAGAGGGGACCCAGTACTTC.

This clonotype occurred a few times. This sequence joins TRBV9 and TRBJ2-1; D may be TRBD2 (5 bases). CDR3 length: 15 residues. Germline CDR1 reads SGDLS; CDR2 reads YYNGEE. Between the trimmed V and J ends, which lost 4 bases and 10 bases, there was a span of 21 bases. CDR3 in amino acids: CASSPTNTGRVEQFF. CDR3 DNA: TGTGCCAGCAGCCCGACTAACACGGGTCGGGTCGAGCAGTTCTTC.

This clonotype turned up a few times. The V and J genes are TRBV5-1 and TRBJ1-1; D uncertain. With 6 bases removed from V and 3 bases from J, the gap between germline ends came to 12 bases. Germline V gene sequence: CDR1 SGHRS, CDR2 YFSETQ. The CDR3 has 13 residues. This CDR3 reads CASTERIDTEAFF. The CDR3 nucleotides are TGCGCCAGCACCGAGCGCATCGACACTGAAGCTTTCTTT.

This clonotype was counted at least ten times. The rearrangement uses TRBV5-1 and TRBJ2-3; 8 bases align to TRBD1. J gave up 6 bases and V 4 bases, and 7 bases lay outside the gene matches. Germline V gene lookup returns CDR1 SGHRS and CDR2 YFSETQ. CDR3 length: 14 amino acids. CDR3: CASSEGQGWDTQYF. As DNA, the CDR3 is TGCGCCAGCAGCGAAGGACAGGGATGGGATACGCAGTATTTT. Full variable domain (rest looked up from reference TRBV5-1 and TRBJ2-3): KAGVTQTPRYLIKTRGQQVTLSCSPISGHRSVSWYQQTPGQGLQFLFEYFSETQRNKGNFPGRFSGRQFSNSRSEMNVSTLELGDSALYLCASSEGQGWDTQYFGPGTRLTVL.

The chain links TRBV5-5 to TRBJ2-1; 10 nucleotides align to TRBD2. CDR3 size: 19 residues. Germline V gene sequence: CDR1 SGHKS, CDR2 YYEKEE (reference sequence). With 1 base clipped from V and 2 bases from J, the junction kept 12 bases outside the gene matches. This chain's CDR3 is CASSLKGTEGLAPYNEQFF. CDR3 nucleotide sequence: TGTGCCAGCAGCTTGAAAGGGACAGAGGGACTAGCGCCCTACAATGAGCAGTTCTTC. The full variable domain, its missing parts supplied by reference TRBV5-5 and TRBJ2-1, is DAGVTQSPTHLIKTRGQQVTLRCSPISGHKSVSWYQQVLGQGPQFIFQYYEKEERGRGNFPDRFSARQFPNYSSELNVNALLLGDSALYLCASSLKGTEGLAPYNEQFFGPGTRLTVL.

The table lists this clonotype with a few counts. This chain uses TRBV12-3 or TRBV12-4 with TRBJ2-7, with D hard to call. The length of the CDR3 is 13 residues. V lost 10 bases to trimming and J lost 1 base, with 14 bases between them. The CDR3 protein is CATNALGSYEQYF. CDR3 nucleotide sequence: TGTGCCACCAATGCTCTGGGATCCTACGAGCAGTACTTC.

This chain connects TRBV5-1 to TRBJ1-2; 8 bases match TRBD1. Trimming took 0 bases from V and 3 from J; bases not matched to a gene: 4. Germline CDR1 and CDR2: SGHRS and YFSETQ. This CDR3 has 15 amino acids. Here the CDR3 DNA reads TGCGCCAGCAGCTTGGAGGTGACAGGGGACTATGGCTACACCTTC. Translated, it gives CASSLEVTGDYGYTF.

This clonotype was seen many times. V and J are TRBV11-1 and TRBJ2-2; D remains unclear. CDR3 size: 15 residues. The V end was cut by 0 bases, the J end by 3 bases, with 8 bases between. The V gene's germline CDR1 is SGHAT and CDR2 FQDESV (reference sequence). CDR3 coding DNA: TGTGCCAGCAGCTTAGCGCCGACTTACACCGGGGAGCTGTTTTTT. It specifies CASSLAPTYTGELFF.